What follows are 9 T cell receptor beta chains derived from one specimen sequenced in a study of cytomegalovirus exposure and HLA in healthy donors. With 60 Vbeta and 13 Jbeta primers, the PCR was carried out. Sequencing used immunoSEQ multiplex PCR; TCRdb keeps in-frame clones, though not all of them. The sample shows around 140,000 clones, approximately 80% of them seen only once. Source material: PBMCs. All receptors come from a male donor in good health and CMV-seropositive.

Here the CDR3 DNA reads TGTGCCAGCAGCTCAGCGCTAGCGGGAAAAGAGACCCAGTACTTC. Its protein is CASSSALAGKETQYF. The chain is built from TRBV5-4 and TRBJ2-5; 9 bases line up with TRBD2. V lost 3 bases, J lost 3 bases, and 6 bases stayed unmatched. The length of the CDR3 is 15 residues. Germline V gene data show CDR1 as SGHNT and CDR2 as YYREEE (reference sequence).

A remark on this clone: This sample also contains other DNA sequences that code for the same CDR3. The rearrangement links TRBV4-1 to TRBJ2-5; perhaps TRBD2 as D (6 bases). Germline V lookup: CDR1 MGHRA, CDR2 YSYEKL. The CDR3 is 13 residues long. Deletions cut 1 base from V and 4 bases from J, with 7 bases between. The CDR3 bases are TGCGCCAGCAGCCAAGTGCGGGGAGAGACCCAGTACTTC. Translating gives CASSQVRGETQYF.

CDR3 DNA sequence: TGCGCCAGCAGCTTCACAGGGAACTCAATAGATACGCAGTATTTT. This sequence encodes CASSFTGNSIDTQYF. The chain recombines TRBV5-1 with TRBJ2-3; TRBD1 is a possible D gene (6 bases). CDR1 SGHRS and CDR2 YFSETQ come from the germline V gene. This CDR3 contains 15 residues. V was shortened by 2 bases and J by 5 bases, with 15 bases between the two germline ends.

This clone is a singleton in its sample. The gene calls are TRBV6-5 and TRBJ1-2; 8 nucleotides agree with TRBD1. This CDR3 region has 15 residues. Germline CDR1 is MNHEY and CDR2 is SVGAGI. After removal of 6 bases from V and 4 bases from J, the junction contained 10 bases not matched to a gene. The CDR3 coding sequence is TGTGCCAGCAGACTCGGACAGGGAAGGAGCTATGGCTACACCTTC. Encoded protein: CASRLGQGRSYGYTF.

V usage is TRBV6-1 and J usage is TRBJ2-6, with 7 bases matching TRBD2. J lost 2 bases, V lost 3 bases, and 7 bases had no gene match. The CDR3 length is 17 residues. CDR1 and CDR2 (germline): MNHNS, SASEGT. The CDR3 coding sequence is TGTGCCAGCAGTGAGCCCCCAGGGAGGGCTGGGGCCAACGTCCTGACTTTC. It codes for CASSEPPGRAGANVLTF.

This chain connects TRBV5-6 to TRBJ2-1; D is undetermined. V was pared by 1 base and J by 9 bases, with 11 bases between. The length of the CDR3 is 13 residues. The V gene's germline CDR1 is SGHDT and CDR2 YYEEEE. The CDR3 DNA follows: TGTGCCAGCAGCTTGTACGCCCTCGGTGAGCAGTTCTTC. Its translation: CASSLYALGEQFF.

This sequence joins TRBV2 and TRBJ2-3; D ambiguous. The CDR3 covers 15 residues. V shed 4 bases and J shed 0 bases, with 11 bases lying between them. Germline V gene lookup returns CDR1 SNHLY and CDR2 FYNNEI. The CDR3 region is CASSARRSSTDTQYF. The CDR3 DNA sequence: TGTGCCAGCAGTGCACGGCGGAGCAGCACAGATACGCAGTATTTT.

This chain uses TRBV4-1 with TRBJ1-5; 7 nucleotides match TRBD1. Germline V gene lookup returns CDR1 MGHRA and CDR2 YSYEKL. The CDR3 has 13 amino acids. The V and J ends lost 3 bases and 9 bases, in that order; junction bases with no gene match: 5. DNA for the CDR3: TGCGCCAGCAGCCAGCAGGGGGGATGGCCCCAGCATTTT. Encoded protein: CASSQQGGWPQHF.

V usage is TRBV6-1 and J usage is TRBJ2-4; 9 nucleotides align to TRBD1. Germline V CDR1 and CDR2: MNHNS, SASEGT. CDR3 length: 13 amino acids. V shed 6 bases, J shed 4 bases, and the junction held 1 base outside the gene matches. CDR3 sequence reads: CASRTGGKNIQYF. The CDR3 DNA is TGTGCCAGCAGGACAGGGGGGAAAAACATTCAGTACTTC.